This T cell receptor (beta chain) was recovered during a study of cytomegalovirus exposure and HLA in healthy donors. Study-level results: A few CMV-associated chains proved CMV antigen-specific in vitro.

Despite likely unrecorded immune exposures, the donors were nominally healthy at the time of sampling. The PCR employed 60 Vbeta primers together with 13 Jbeta primers. Authors' processing steps: Later work found around 72 million unique TCR beta chains, with 10 million to 14 million shared. Sequenced by immunoSEQ multiplex PCR; TCRdb stores in-frame clones only, minus some. The D gene and trimming were derived from the DNA, and the V and J assignments and clone size from that table. The data hold some 190,000 clones, with roughly 85% observed a single time. Points on this clone: Its antigen is not identified.

Germline loops: CDR1 MNHEY, CDR2 SVGAGI. The CDR3 consists of 13 residues. With 7 bases removed from V and 8 bases from J, the gap between germline ends came to 12 bases. The receptor was isolated from a boy younger than 10 in good health and CMV-seronegative. The chain joins TRBV6-5 to TRBJ1-6, with D possibly TRBD1 on 6 matching bases. Sequencing was performed on PBMCs. As DNA, the CDR3 is TGTGCCAGCAAATGGGGGCGCGATTCACCCCTCCACTTT. This codes for CASKWGRDSPLHF.